Listed here is a single T cell receptor beta chain. The antigen is undetermined. The sample is drawn from a study of T cells expressing NK-cell markers. Study overall: Among eight sequenced donors, seven carried HCMV seropositivity while one was seronegative.

This CDR3 has 15 amino acids. From germline, CDR1 is KGHSH and CDR2 LQKENI. TCRdb re-analyzed the 5' RACE reads; it lists each CDR3 protein once, without DNA. This sample's table has hundreds of thousands of distinct CDR3 sequences. The study, taken as a whole, reports: In four donors, dominant clonotypes made up about 25-60.1% of CD3+CD56-NKG2C+ cells. Whether expanded NKG2C+ T cell clones were HCMV-specific remained unclear.

Sequencing was performed on blood T cells: a sorted CD56 or NKG2C T cell subset, CD4+ or CD8+ T cells, or bulk PBMC T cells (not recorded which). The chain carries TRBV18 and TRBJ2-2. The TCR comes from a woman between 18 and 70 years old in good health. The CDR3 region is CASSPYTGNTGELFF.